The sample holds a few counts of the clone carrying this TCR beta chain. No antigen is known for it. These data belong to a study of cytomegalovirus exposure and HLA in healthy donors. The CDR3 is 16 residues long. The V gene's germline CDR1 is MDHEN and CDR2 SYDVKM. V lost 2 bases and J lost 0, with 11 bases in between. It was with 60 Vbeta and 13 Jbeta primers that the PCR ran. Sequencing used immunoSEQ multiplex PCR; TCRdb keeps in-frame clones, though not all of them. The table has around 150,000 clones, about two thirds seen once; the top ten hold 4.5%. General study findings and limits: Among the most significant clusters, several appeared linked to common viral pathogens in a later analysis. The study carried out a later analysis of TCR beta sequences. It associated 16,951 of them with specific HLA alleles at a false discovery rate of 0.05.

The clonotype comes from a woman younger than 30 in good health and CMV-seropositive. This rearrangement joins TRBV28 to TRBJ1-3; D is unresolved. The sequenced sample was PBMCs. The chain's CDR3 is CASSLASGTSGNTIYF. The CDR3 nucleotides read TGTGCCAGCAGTTTAGCTAGCGGTACCTCTGGAAACACCATATATTTT.